This T cell receptor beta chain comes out of a study of blood T cell repertoires in COVID-19. Study context: In each case, the material was cDNA or gDNA derived from T cells, B-cell-depleted T cells, or PBMCs.

The J segment lost 5 bases and the V segment lost 5 bases, leaving 18 bases of the junction unmatched. The CDR3 contains 17 residues. Germline values: CDR1 MNHEY, CDR2 SMNVEV (reference sequence). Here immunoSEQ multiplex PCR was the method, and the copy in TCRdb shows in-frame clones only, minus some. The sample records around 47,000 clones, about 86% being singletons. The chain links TRBV27 to TRBJ2-7; 7 bases align to TRBD1. The origin of this receptor is a human donor in a cohort sampled during active COVID-19. The specimen was peripheral blood. As DNA, the CDR3 is TGTGCCAGCAGTCCCCTCTTCACAGGGGTAACGCTCCACGAGCAGTACTTC. Its protein product is CASSPLFTGVTLHEQYF.